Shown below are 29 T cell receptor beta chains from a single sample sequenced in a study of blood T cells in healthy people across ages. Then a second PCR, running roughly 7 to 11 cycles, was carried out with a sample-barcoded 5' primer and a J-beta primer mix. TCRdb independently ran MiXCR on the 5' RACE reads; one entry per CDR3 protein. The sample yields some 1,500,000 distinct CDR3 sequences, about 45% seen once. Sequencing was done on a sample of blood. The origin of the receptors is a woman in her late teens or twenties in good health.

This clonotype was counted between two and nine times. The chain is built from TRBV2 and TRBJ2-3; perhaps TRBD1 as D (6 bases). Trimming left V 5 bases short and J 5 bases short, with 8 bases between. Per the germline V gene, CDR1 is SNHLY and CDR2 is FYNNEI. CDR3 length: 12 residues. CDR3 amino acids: CASSTGKDTQYF. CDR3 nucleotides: TGTGCCAGCAGTACAGGGAAAGATACGCAGTATTTT.

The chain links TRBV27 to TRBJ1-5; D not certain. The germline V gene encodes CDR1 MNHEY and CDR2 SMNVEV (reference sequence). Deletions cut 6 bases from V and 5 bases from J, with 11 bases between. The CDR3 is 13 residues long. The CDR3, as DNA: TGTGCCAGCAGCCTGGGCCGCTATCAGCCCCAGCATTTT. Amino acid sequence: CASSLGRYQPQHF.

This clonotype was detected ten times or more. CDR3 in DNA: TGTGCCAGCGCGGGGGTCGGGTCCATTCAGTACTTC. Residues: CASAGVGSIQYF. This chain joins TRBV3-1 and TRBJ2-4; 7 nucleotides align to TRBD2. The CDR3 is made up of 12 amino acids. Trimming cost V 8 bases and J 9 bases; bases outside gene matches: 7. Germline V CDR1 and CDR2: LGHDT, YNNKEL (reference sequence). The complete variable domain, with remaining parts taken from reference TRBV3-1 and TRBJ2-4, reads DTAVSQTPKYLVTQMGNDKSIKCEQNLGHDTMYWYKQDSKKFLKIMFSYNNKELIINETVPNRFSPKSPDKAHLNLHINSLELGDSAVYFCASAGVGSIQYFGAGTRLSVL.

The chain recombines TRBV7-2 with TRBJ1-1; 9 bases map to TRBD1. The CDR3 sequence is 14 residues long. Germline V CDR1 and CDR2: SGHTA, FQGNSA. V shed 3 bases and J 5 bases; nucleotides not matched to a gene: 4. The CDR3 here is CASSLDRGQTEAFF. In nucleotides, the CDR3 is TGTGCCAGCAGCTTGGACAGGGGTCAAACTGAAGCTTTCTTT.

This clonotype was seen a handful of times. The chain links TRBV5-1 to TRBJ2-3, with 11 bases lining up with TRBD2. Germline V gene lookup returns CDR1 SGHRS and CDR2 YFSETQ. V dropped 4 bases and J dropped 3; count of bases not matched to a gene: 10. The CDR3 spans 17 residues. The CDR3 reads CASSPSLAGDLTDTQYF. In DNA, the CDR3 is TGCGCCAGCAGCCCATCACTAGCGGGGGACCTAACAGATACGCAGTATTTT.

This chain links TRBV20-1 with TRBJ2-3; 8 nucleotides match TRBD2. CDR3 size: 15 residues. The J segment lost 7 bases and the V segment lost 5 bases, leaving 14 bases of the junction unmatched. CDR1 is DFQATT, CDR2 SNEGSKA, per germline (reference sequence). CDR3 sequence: CSAPTPSGSSHTQYF. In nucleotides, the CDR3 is TGCAGTGCTCCCACCCCTAGCGGGTCCTCCCATACGCAGTATTTT.

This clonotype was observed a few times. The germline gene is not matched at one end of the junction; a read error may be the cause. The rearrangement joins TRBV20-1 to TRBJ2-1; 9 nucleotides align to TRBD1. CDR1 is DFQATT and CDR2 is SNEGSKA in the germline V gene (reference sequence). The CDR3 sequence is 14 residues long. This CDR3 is CSARGDRANNEQFF. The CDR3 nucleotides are TGCAGTGCAAGAGGGGACAGGGCCAACAATGAGCAGTTCTTC.

The CDR3 here is CASSLPGPSREQYF. For the CDR3, the DNA is TGTGCCAGCAGCCTCCCGGGACCGTCGAGGGAGCAGTACTTC. The chain has TRBV7-9 and TRBJ2-4; the D gene could be TRBD1 or TRBD2 (5 bases each). Trimming shortened V by 5 bases and J by 13 bases, and 21 bases separated the two germline ends. Germline V gene sequence: CDR1 SEHNR, CDR2 FQNEAQ (reference sequence). This CDR3 region has 14 residues.

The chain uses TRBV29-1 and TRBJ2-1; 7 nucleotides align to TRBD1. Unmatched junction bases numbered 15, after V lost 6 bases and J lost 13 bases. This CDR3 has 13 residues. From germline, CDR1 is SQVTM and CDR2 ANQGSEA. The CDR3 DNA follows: TGCAGCGTCGGACAGGTTCTGAAAGAGACCCAGTTCTTC. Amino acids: CSVGQVLKETQFF.

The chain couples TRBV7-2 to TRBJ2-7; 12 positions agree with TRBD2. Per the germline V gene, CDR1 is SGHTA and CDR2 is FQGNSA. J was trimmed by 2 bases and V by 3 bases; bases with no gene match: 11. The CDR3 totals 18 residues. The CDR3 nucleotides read TGTGCCAGCAGCTTGCCGGGACTAGCGGGTCCCGGACCCTACGAGCAGTACTTC. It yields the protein CASSLPGLAGPGPYEQYF.

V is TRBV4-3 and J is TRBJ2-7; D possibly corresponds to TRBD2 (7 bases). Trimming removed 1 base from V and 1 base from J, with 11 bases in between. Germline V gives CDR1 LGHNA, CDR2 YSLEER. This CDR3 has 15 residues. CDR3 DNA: TGCGCCAGCAGCCAAGGTGAGGGGGGGTCCTACGAGCAGTACTTC. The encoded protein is CASSQGEGGSYEQYF.

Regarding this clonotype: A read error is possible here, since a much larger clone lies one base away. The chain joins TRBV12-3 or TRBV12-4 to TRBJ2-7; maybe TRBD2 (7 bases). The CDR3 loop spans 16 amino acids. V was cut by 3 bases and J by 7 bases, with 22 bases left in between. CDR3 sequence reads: CASSFSPGGSYNEQYF. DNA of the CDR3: TGTGCCAGCAGTTTCTCTCCGGGGGGCTCCTACAATGAGCAGTACTTC.

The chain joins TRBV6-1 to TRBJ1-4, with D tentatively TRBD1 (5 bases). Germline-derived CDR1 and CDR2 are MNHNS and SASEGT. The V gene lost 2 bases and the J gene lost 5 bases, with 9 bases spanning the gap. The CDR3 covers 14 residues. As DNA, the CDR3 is TGTGCCAGCAGTGAAAGGGACTGCAATGAAAAACTGTTTTTT. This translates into CASSERDCNEKLFF.

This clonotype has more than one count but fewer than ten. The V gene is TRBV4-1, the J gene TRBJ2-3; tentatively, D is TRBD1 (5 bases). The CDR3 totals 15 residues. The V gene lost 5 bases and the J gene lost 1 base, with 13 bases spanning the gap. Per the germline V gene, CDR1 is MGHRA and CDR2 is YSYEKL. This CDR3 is CASSSSGPGTDTQYF. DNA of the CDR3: TGCGCCAGCAGCTCCTCAGGGCCTGGCACAGATACGCAGTATTTT.

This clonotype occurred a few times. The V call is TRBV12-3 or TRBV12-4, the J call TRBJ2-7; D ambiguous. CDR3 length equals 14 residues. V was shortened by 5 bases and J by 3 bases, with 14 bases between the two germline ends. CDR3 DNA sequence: TGTGCCAGCAGTGCGGACCCGCCCGTCTACGAGCAGTACTTC. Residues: CASSADPPVYEQYF.

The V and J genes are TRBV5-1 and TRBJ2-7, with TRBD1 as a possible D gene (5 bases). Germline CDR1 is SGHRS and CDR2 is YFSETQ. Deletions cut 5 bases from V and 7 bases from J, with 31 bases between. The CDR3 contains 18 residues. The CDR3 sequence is CASSNPPVRQRGYNEQYF. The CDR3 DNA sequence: TGCGCCAGCAGTAATCCTCCTGTCCGACAGCGAGGCTACAATGAGCAGTACTTC.

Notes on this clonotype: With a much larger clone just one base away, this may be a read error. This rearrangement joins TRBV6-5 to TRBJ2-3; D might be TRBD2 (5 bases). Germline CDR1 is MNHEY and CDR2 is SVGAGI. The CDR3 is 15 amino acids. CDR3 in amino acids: CASSYSKASTDMQYF. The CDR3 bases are TGTGCCAGCAGTTACTCGAAGGCTAGCACAGATATGCAGTATTTT.

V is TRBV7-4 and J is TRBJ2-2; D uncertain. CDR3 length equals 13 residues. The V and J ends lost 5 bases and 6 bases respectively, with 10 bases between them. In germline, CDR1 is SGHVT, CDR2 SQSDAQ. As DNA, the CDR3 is TGTGCCAGCAGCCCCACGGAGCCCGGGGAGCTGTTTTTT. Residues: CASSPTEPGELFF.

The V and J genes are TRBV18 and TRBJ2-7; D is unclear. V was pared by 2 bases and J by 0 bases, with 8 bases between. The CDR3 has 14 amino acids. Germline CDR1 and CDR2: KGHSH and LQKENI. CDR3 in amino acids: CASSPDLSSYEQYF. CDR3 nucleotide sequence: TGTGCCAGCTCACCAGACTTAAGCTCCTACGAGCAGTACTTC.

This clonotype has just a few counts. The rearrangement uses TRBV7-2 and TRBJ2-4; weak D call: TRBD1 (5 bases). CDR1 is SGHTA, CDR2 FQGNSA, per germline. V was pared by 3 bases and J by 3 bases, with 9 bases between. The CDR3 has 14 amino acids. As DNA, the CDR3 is TGTGCCAGCAGCTTGAACCAGGGCAAAAACATTCAGTACTTC. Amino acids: CASSLNQGKNIQYF.

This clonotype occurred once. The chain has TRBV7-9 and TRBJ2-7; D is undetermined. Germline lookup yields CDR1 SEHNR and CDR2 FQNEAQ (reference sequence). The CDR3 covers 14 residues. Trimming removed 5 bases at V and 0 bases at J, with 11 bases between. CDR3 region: CASSGFGTSYEQYF. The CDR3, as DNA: TGTGCCAGCAGCGGCTTTGGCACCTCCTACGAGCAGTACTTC.

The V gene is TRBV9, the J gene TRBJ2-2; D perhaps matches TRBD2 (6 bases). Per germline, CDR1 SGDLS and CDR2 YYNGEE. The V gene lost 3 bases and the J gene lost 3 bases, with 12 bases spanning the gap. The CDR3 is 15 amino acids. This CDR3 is CASSAKRVHTGELFF. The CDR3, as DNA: TGTGCCAGCAGCGCGAAGCGGGTTCACACCGGGGAGCTGTTTTTT. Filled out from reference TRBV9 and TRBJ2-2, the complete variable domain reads DSGVTQTPKHLITATGQRVTLRCSPRSGDLSVYWYQQSLDQGLQFLIQYYNGEERAKGNILERFSAQQFPDLHSELNLSSLELGDSALYFCASSAKRVHTGELFFGEGSRLTVL.

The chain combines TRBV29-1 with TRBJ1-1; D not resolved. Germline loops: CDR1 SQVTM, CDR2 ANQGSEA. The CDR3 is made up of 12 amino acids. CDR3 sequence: CRAGGIYTEAFF. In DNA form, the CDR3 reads TGCCGAGCGGGCGGAATCTACACTGAAGCTTTCTTT.

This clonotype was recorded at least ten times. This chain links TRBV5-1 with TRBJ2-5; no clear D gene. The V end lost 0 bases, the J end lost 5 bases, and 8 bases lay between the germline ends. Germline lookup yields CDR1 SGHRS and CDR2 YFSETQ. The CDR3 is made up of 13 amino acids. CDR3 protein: CASSLDAPETQYF. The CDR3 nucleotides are TGCGCCAGCAGCTTGGACGCTCCGGAGACCCAGTACTTC.

CDR3 loop: CSARDPGVLQETQYF. The CDR3 region has the DNA TGCAGTGCTAGAGATCCCGGGGTCCTCCAAGAGACCCAGTACTTC. V is TRBV20-1 and J is TRBJ2-5, with a possible D match to TRBD2 (5 bases). This CDR3 spans 15 amino acids. The V end was cut by 0 bases, the J end by 1 base, with 12 bases between. Germline V gene data show CDR1 as DFQATT and CDR2 as SNEGSKA (reference sequence).

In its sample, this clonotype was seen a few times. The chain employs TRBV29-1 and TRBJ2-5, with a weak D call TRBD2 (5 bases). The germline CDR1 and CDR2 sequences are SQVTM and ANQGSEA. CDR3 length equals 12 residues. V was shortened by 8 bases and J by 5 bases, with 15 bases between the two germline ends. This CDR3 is CSMGNSVETQYF. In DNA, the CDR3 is TGCAGCATGGGAAATAGCGTGGAGACCCAGTACTTC. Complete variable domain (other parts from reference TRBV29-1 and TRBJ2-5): SAVISQKPSRDICQRGTSLTIQCQVDSQVTMMFWYRQQPGQSLTLIATANQGSEATYESGFVIDKFPISRPNLTFSTLTVSNMSPEDSSIYLCSMGNSVETQYFGPGTRLLVL.

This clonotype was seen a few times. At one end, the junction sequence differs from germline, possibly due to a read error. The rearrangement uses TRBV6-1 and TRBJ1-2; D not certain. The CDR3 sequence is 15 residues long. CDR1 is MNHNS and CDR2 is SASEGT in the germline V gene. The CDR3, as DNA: TGTGCTAGCAGTGAAAGAGACTTACCTTTCTATGGCTACACCTTC. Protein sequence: CASSERDLPFYGYTF.

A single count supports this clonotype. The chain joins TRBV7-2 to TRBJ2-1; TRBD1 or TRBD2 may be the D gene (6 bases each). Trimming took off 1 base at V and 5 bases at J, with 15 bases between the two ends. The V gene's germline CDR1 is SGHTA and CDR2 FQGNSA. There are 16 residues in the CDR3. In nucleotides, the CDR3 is TGTGCCAGCAGCTTAGGCTCGCAGGGGAGGAACAATGAGCAGTTCTTC. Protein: CASSLGSQGRNNEQFF.

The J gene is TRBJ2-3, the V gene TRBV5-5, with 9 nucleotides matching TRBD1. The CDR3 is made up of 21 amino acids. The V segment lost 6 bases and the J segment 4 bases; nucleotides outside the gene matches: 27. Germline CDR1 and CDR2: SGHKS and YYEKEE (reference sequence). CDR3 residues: CASNIYPRTGDAGIFADTQYF. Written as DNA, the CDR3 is TGTGCCAGCAACATTTACCCCAGGACAGGGGACGCGGGGATCTTTGCAGATACGCAGTATTTT.